Below, 26 T cell receptor beta chains from the same sample are listed, as sequenced in a study of cytomegalovirus exposure and HLA in healthy donors. PCR employed 60 Vbeta and 13 Jbeta primers. Libraries were prepared by immunoSEQ multiplex PCR; TCRdb keeps only in-frame clonotypes and omits some of them. The profile covers under 200,000 clones, with roughly 82% appearing a single time and 2% to 3% taken by the ten largest. The sample comprised PBMCs. These receptors were obtained from a woman between 50 and 59 years old in good health and CMV-seropositive.

The chain is built from TRBV7-3 and TRBJ2-1; 11 bases match TRBD2. The V gene end was trimmed by 3 bases and the J gene end by 8 bases; junction bases not matched to a gene: 9. Germline CDR1 reads SGHTA; CDR2 reads FQGTGA. CDR3 length: 16 residues. CDR3 amino acids: CASSFQIAGGLDEQFF. The CDR3 DNA reads as TGTGCCAGCAGCTTCCAGATAGCGGGGGGGTTGGATGAGCAGTTCTTC.

The chain joins TRBV4-1 to TRBJ2-3, with D possibly being TRBD2 (6 bases). Per the germline V gene, CDR1 is MGHRA and CDR2 is YSYEKL. V was shortened by 1 base and J by 0 bases, with 8 bases between the two germline ends. The CDR3 is made up of 15 amino acids. CDR3 sequence reads: CASSQGLASTDTQYF. The CDR3 DNA is TGCGCCAGCAGCCAAGGGCTAGCGAGCACAGATACGCAGTATTTT.

Turning to this clone: The sample carries other DNA sequences with the same CDR3. The V and J genes are TRBV6-5 and TRBJ1-6; D is ambiguous. The V and J ends lost 7 bases and 0 bases respectively, with 10 bases between them. Germline V gives CDR1 MNHEY, CDR2 SVGAGI. CDR3 length equals 15 residues. CDR3 bases: TGTGCCAGCACCGATAGAAGCTCCTATAATTCACCCCTCCACTTT. Protein sequence: CASTDRSSYNSPLHF.

The chain recombines TRBV7-9 with TRBJ1-1; D gene unclear. This CDR3 is 13 amino acids long. Germline values: CDR1 SEHNR, CDR2 FQNEAQ (reference sequence). Trimming removed 5 bases at V and 2 bases at J, with 9 bases between. CDR3 in DNA: TGTGCCAGCAGCCCTAGATTAAACACTGAAGCTTTCTTT. Its protein product is CASSPRLNTEAFF.

This clone is medium-sized. Within the sample, other DNA sequences also encode this same CDR3. This rearrangement joins TRBV6-5 to TRBJ1-1; no clear D. The CDR3 contains 14 residues. The germline V gene has CDR1 MNHEY and CDR2 SVGAGI. Trimming removed 4 bases from V and 4 bases from J, with 13 bases in between. The CDR3 loop is CASSLPGSGTEAFF. CDR3 coding DNA: TGTGCCAGCAGTTTACCGGGGAGCGGCACTGAAGCTTTCTTT.

This chain uses TRBV5-5 with TRBJ1-4; D uncertain. Trimming took off 4 bases at V and 0 bases at J, with 19 bases between the two ends. The CDR3 has 18 amino acids. The germline CDR1 and CDR2 sequences are SGHKS and YYEKEE (reference sequence). DNA of the CDR3: TGTGCCAGCAGCCAAGATCCTATTTACAGTGCAACTAATGAAAAACTGTTTTTT. Translating gives CASSQDPIYSATNEKLFF. The whole variable domain, filled in from reference TRBV5-5 and TRBJ1-4, reads DAGVTQSPTHLIKTRGQQVTLRCSPISGHKSVSWYQQVLGQGPQFIFQYYEKEERGRGNFPDRFSARQFPNYSSELNVNALLLGDSALYLCASSQDPIYSATNEKLFFGSGTQLSVL.

V gene TRBV2 combines with J gene TRBJ2-1, with no clear D. This CDR3 is built from 15 residues. The V gene lost 3 bases and the J gene lost 0 bases, with 9 bases spanning the gap. The germline CDR1 and CDR2 sequences are SNHLY and FYNNEI. DNA for the CDR3: TGTGCCAGCAGTGATTTTGTTCTCTCCTACAATGAGCAGTTCTTC. This translates into CASSDFVLSYNEQFF.

The chain joins TRBV2 to TRBJ2-5, with 9 bases identical to TRBD2. The assigned J gene may be wrong: the sequence end matches TRBJ2-7 better. CDR1 and CDR2 (germline): SNHLY, FYNNEI. This CDR3 has 14 amino acids. The CDR3 DNA reads as TGTGCCAGCAAGGCTAGCGGGAACTCCTACGAGCAGTACTTC. It specifies CASKASGNSYEQYF.

This chain joins TRBV21-1 and TRBJ1-1; TRBD1 reflects the table's D call only, with no check against the DNA. TRBV21-1 is a pseudogene segment. The CDR3 extends over 14 amino acids. The CDR3 spells CASSKGAGLWWAFF. CDR3 in DNA: TGTGCCAGCAGCAAAGGGGCAGGCCTCTGGTGGGCTTTCTTT.

V usage is TRBV6-5 and J usage is TRBJ2-1; 9 positions match TRBD2. CDR1 MNHEY and CDR2 SVGAGI come from the germline V gene. V lost 6 bases and J lost 2; bases outside the gene matches: 5. CDR3 length: 15 amino acids. In DNA form, the CDR3 reads TGTGCCAGCAGCCCCGGGACTAGCACCTACAATGAGCAGTTCTTC. Translated: CASSPGTSTYNEQFF.

The chain joins TRBV5-1 to TRBJ1-1; D ambiguous. V was trimmed by 0 bases and J by 8 bases, leaving 14 bases between them. The germline gives CDR1 SGHRS, CDR2 YFSETQ. The CDR3 covers 14 residues. CDR3 amino acids: CASSLVGLSKEAFF. As DNA, the CDR3 is TGCGCCAGCAGCTTGGTTGGTTTAAGCAAGGAAGCTTTCTTT.

The chain uses TRBV7-2 and TRBJ1-3, with D hard to call. The V and J ends lost 4 bases and 2 bases respectively, with 3 bases between them. The CDR3 loop spans 12 amino acids. CDR1 is SGHTA, CDR2 FQGNSA, per germline. Written as DNA, the CDR3 is TGTGCCAGCAGCTCTCCTGGAAACACCATATATTTT. Residues: CASSSPGNTIYF.

The genes are TRBV7-2 and TRBJ1-1; D gene ambiguous. Germline values: CDR1 SGHTA, CDR2 FQGNSA. The germline V and J ends were trimmed by 2 bases and 3 bases, with 13 bases remaining between them. The CDR3 is made up of 15 amino acids. For the CDR3, the DNA is TGTGCCAGCAGCTTAAAACCCCCCGGGGACACTGAAGCTTTCTTT. This translates into CASSLKPPGDTEAFF.

The chain employs TRBV28 and TRBJ2-4; D may be TRBD1 (5 bases). The CDR3 length is 12 residues. The V and J ends lost 5 bases and 15 bases respectively, with 17 bases between them. In germline, CDR1 is MDHEN, CDR2 SYDVKM. This CDR3 is CASSPLKGFGYF. DNA for the CDR3: TGTGCCAGCAGTCCCCTTAAGGGGTTCGGGTACTTC.

The CDR3 DNA reads TGTGCCAGCAGCCCAGGGTATGGCTACACCTTC. This translates into CASSPGYGYTF. This chain connects TRBV11-2 to TRBJ1-2; D possibly corresponds to TRBD1 (5 bases). CDR3 length equals 11 residues. V lost 5 bases and J lost 5, with 6 bases in between. Germline V CDR1 and CDR2: SGHAT, FQNNGV.

The CDR3 loop reads CASRETANPFYGYTF. The CDR3 nucleotides are TGTGCCAGCAGGGAGACAGCAAACCCCTTCTATGGCTACACCTTC. V usage is TRBV6-5 and J usage is TRBJ1-2, with a weak D call TRBD1 (5 bases). The CDR3 is 15 residues long. CDR1 is MNHEY and CDR2 is SVGAGI in the germline V gene. Trimming took off 6 bases at V and 4 bases at J, with 18 bases between the two ends.

The chain joins TRBV29-1 to TRBJ1-1; perhaps TRBD1 as D (5 bases). V gave up 7 bases and J gave up 6 bases, with 21 bases separating them. Germline CDR1 is SQVTM and CDR2 is ANQGSEA. The CDR3 is made up of 14 amino acids. In nucleotides, the CDR3 is TGCAGCGCGCAGGGTTGGGGCGATGTCGCTGAAGCTTTCTTT. Amino acid sequence: CSAQGWGDVAEAFF.

The V gene is TRBV5-1, the J gene TRBJ2-5; D is ambiguous. From germline, CDR1 is SGHRS and CDR2 YFSETQ. Trimming pared 4 bases from V and 2 bases from J, leaving 18 bases between. The CDR3 length is 16 residues. CDR3 sequence (DNA): TGCGCCAGCAGCCTACAGTCGACGCTACCACAAGAGACCCAGTACTTC. The encoded protein is CASSLQSTLPQETQYF.

This clone was counted only a few times. The CDR3 region is CASSYPQGAGSEKLFF. CDR3 DNA sequence: TGTGCCAGCAGTTACCCACAGGGGGCTGGGAGTGAAAAACTGTTTTTT. The chain has TRBV6-6 and TRBJ1-4, with TRBD1 identical over 9 bases. CDR1 is MNHNY, CDR2 SVGAGI, per germline (reference sequence). The V segment lost 2 bases and the J segment 7 bases; nucleotides outside the gene matches: 8. The CDR3 is 16 amino acids.

J is TRBJ1-2 and V is TRBV7-8; 8 nucleotides align to TRBD1. Trimming at V came to 5 bases and at J to 9 bases, leaving 8 bases not matched to a gene. The CDR3 extends over 13 amino acids. Germline CDR1 is SGHVS and CDR2 is FQNEAQ. The CDR3 region is CASSDRGASRYTF. CDR3 DNA sequence: TGTGCCAGCAGCGACAGGGGAGCGTCGCGCTACACCTTC.

The chain links TRBV9 to TRBJ1-6, with D possibly matching TRBD1 (6 bases). Germline V gene lookup returns CDR1 SGDLS and CDR2 YYNGEE. Trimming pared 3 bases from V and 9 bases from J, leaving 16 bases between. The CDR3 loop spans 15 amino acids. The CDR3 DNA reads TGTGCCAGCAGCGAGGGGGGGCAGGGAGGTTCACCCCTCCACTTT. It translates to CASSEGGQGGSPLHF.

The chain joins TRBV19 to TRBJ1-6; no clear D. The V end was cut by 3 bases, the J end by 8 bases, with 14 bases between. The length of the CDR3 is 15 residues. Per germline, CDR1 LNHDA and CDR2 SQIVND (reference sequence). The CDR3 DNA reads as TGTGCCAGTAGTATGACCTGGGCAGGTGATTCACCCCTCCACTTT. Its translation: CASSMTWAGDSPLHF.

This clone was counted once. This chain links TRBV28 with TRBJ1-2; D perhaps matches TRBD1 (6 bases). The V and J ends lost 4 bases and 5 bases respectively, with 17 bases between them. The CDR3 consists of 15 residues. Germline CDR1 and CDR2: MDHEN and SYDVKM. CDR3 residues: CASSSGTQEGYGYTF. In DNA, the CDR3 is TGTGCCAGCAGTTCCGGGACACAAGAAGGATATGGCTACACCTTC.

Comments on this clone: Germline and junction disagree at one end, which may indicate a read error. V is TRBV6-5 and J is TRBJ1-1; 7 bases are shared with TRBD1. Germline V gene lookup returns CDR1 MNHEY and CDR2 SVGAGI. The CDR3 covers 14 residues. CDR3 in DNA: TGTGCCAGCAGTTACTTCAGGGGGAACCCTGAAGCTTTCTTT. It yields the protein CASSYFRGNPEAFF.

The chain links TRBV5-1 to TRBJ2-4; TRBD1 matches at 8 bases. The germline gives CDR1 SGHRS, CDR2 YFSETQ. This CDR3 is built from 15 residues. Trimming removed 5 bases from V and 8 bases from J; junction bases left unmatched: 12. For the CDR3, the DNA is TGCGCCAGCAGGGGCAGGGGGCGCGGATCGGACATTCAGTACTTC. It translates to CASRGRGRGSDIQYF.

The chain joins TRBV5-4 to TRBJ1-4; possible D gene TRBD1, 6 bases. V lost 0 bases, J lost 8 bases, and 8 bases lay in between. CDR1 and CDR2 from the germline V gene are SGHNT and YYREEE (reference sequence). The CDR3 sequence is 13 residues long. This chain's CDR3 is CASSLATGEKLFF. DNA of the CDR3: TGTGCCAGCAGCTTGGCTACAGGGGAAAAACTGTTTTTT.